These 10 T cell receptor beta chains share one sample of origin, sequenced in a study of CD8 T cells in Susac syndrome. Random hexamers were used to reverse transcribe the RNA input (about 0.45 to 1 ug). TCRdb used MiXCR to reprocess the immunoSEQ multiplex PCR reads, holding one entry per CDR3 protein. Of some 110,000 distinct CDR3 sequences in the sample, around 94% were seen once. Sequencing input: CD4+ T cells from PBMCs. These receptors were obtained from a human donor in good health.

This clonotype was detected only once. This sequence joins TRBV7-2 and TRBJ2-5; D is unresolved. This CDR3 contains 16 residues. Trimming shortened V by 1 base and J by 1 base, and 13 bases separated the two germline ends. Germline V lookup: CDR1 SGHTA, CDR2 FQGNSA. The CDR3 nucleotides read TGTGCCAGCAGCTTAGACTCGACCCGCCGCCAAGAGACCCAGTACTTC. It is translated as CASSLDSTRRQETQYF.

This chain uses TRBV27 with TRBJ2-7, with D uncertain. The CDR3 totals 12 residues. Germline V gene data show CDR1 as MNHEY and CDR2 as SMNVEV (reference sequence). V was pared by 10 bases and J by 2 bases, with 12 bases between. This chain's CDR3 is CATRSITYEQYF. The CDR3, as DNA: TGTGCCACCCGGTCCATCACCTACGAGCAGTACTTC.

The rearrangement links TRBV6-2 or TRBV6-3 to TRBJ2-2; perhaps TRBD2 as D (6 bases). The V gene's germline CDR1 is MNHEY and CDR2 SVGEGT. The CDR3 is 16 residues long. V shed 7 bases and J shed 4 bases, with 19 bases lying between them. The CDR3 coding sequence is TGTGCCAGCAACCAACCGGGACTGGAGGTCACCGGGGAGCTGTTTTTT. Its protein product is CASNQPGLEVTGELFF.

The genes are TRBV3-1 and TRBJ2-3; weak D call: TRBD1 (5 bases). This CDR3 contains 13 residues. Trimming removed 4 bases from V and 4 bases from J, with 9 bases in between. From germline, CDR1 is LGHDT and CDR2 YNNKEL (reference sequence). CDR3 in amino acids: CASSLQGPDTQYF. CDR3 bases: TGTGCCAGCAGCCTGCAGGGTCCAGATACGCAGTATTTT.

The chain joins TRBV7-8 to TRBJ1-1; D uncertain. Germline CDR1 SGHVS, CDR2 FQNEAQ. CDR3 length equals 13 residues. Trimming cost V 6 bases and J 0 bases, with 8 bases left between them. The CDR3 sequence: CASRTEMNTEAFF. CDR3 sequence (DNA): TGTGCCAGCAGAACGGAAATGAACACTGAAGCTTTCTTT.

This chain uses TRBV10-3 with TRBJ1-5, with 8 bases aligning to TRBD1. V gave up 4 bases and J gave up 4 bases; unmatched junction bases: 6. CDR3 length: 15 amino acids. In germline, CDR1 is ENHRY, CDR2 SYGVKD. CDR3: CAISARGQENQPQHF. The CDR3, as DNA: TGTGCCATCAGTGCCCGGGGACAGGAAAATCAGCCCCAGCATTTT.

The chain recombines TRBV29-1 with TRBJ2-5, with 7 bases aligning to TRBD1. J was trimmed by 2 bases and V by 7 bases; bases with no gene match: 4. The CDR3 contains 12 residues. From germline, CDR1 is SQVTM and CDR2 ANQGSEA. CDR3 DNA sequence: TGCAGCGGTCGGACAGGACAAGAGACCCAGTACTTC. It yields the protein CSGRTGQETQYF.

The chain has TRBV7-6 and TRBJ2-1; 9 positions agree with TRBD2. There are 15 residues in the CDR3. Germline CDR1 is SGHVS and CDR2 is FNYEAQ. Trimming cost V 1 base and J 9 bases; bases outside gene matches: 7. This chain's CDR3 is CASSLGVAGVSEQFF. CDR3 nucleotides: TGTGCCAGCAGCTTAGGTGTAGCGGGAGTGAGTGAGCAGTTCTTC.

This rearrangement joins TRBV3-1 to TRBJ2-5, with 9 bases that match TRBD1. Germline CDR1 reads LGHDT; CDR2 reads YNNKEL (reference sequence). CDR3 length: 17 residues. V was pared by 1 base and J by 5 bases, with 11 bases of the junction left unmatched. The CDR3 sequence is CASSQGLVTGGSETQYF. The CDR3, as DNA: TGTGCCAGCAGCCAAGGATTGGTAACAGGGGGCTCTGAGACCCAGTACTTC.

DNA of the CDR3: TGTGCCAGTTCGCTTGATGGCTACACCTTC. As protein: CASSLDGYTF. The V call is TRBV19, the J call TRBJ1-2; D is undetermined. V was cut by 8 bases and J by 6 bases, with 7 bases left in between. This CDR3 is built from 10 residues. CDR1 is LNHDA and CDR2 is SQIVND in the germline V gene (reference sequence). The full variable domain, with the rest looked up from reference TRBV19 and TRBJ1-2, is DGGITQSPKYLFRKEGQNVTLSCEQNLNHDAMYWYRQDPGQGLRLIYYSQIVNDFQKGDIAEGYSVSREKKESFPLTVTSAQKNPTAFYLCASSLDGYTFGSGTRLTVV.